A selection of T cell receptor beta chains follows, all from one sample in a study of blood T cell repertoires in COVID-19. Clones were read by immunoSEQ multiplex PCR, and TCRdb kept only the in-frame ones, dropping some. The table includes approximately 240,000 clones, nearly 85% detected once. Material: peripheral blood. The receptors derive from a woman aged 25 to 39 with COVID-19, enrolled during active disease. Both conserved end residues are part of each CDR3.

v_gene: TRBV5-4; j_gene: TRBJ2-5; CDR3aa: CASSLQGRQETQYF
v_gene: TRBV5-6; j_gene: TRBJ2-7; CDR3aa: CASSSAPGSYEQYF
v_gene: TRBV28; j_gene: TRBJ1-5; CDR3aa: CASSGQGPNSNQPQHF
v_gene: TRBV30; j_gene: TRBJ1-2; CDR3aa: CAWNEVQPVDGYTF
v_gene: TRBV27; j_gene: TRBJ2-1; CDR3aa: CATVNDRGYNEQFF
v_gene: TRBV5-1; j_gene: TRBJ1-6; CDR3aa: CASSLRDSDSPLHF
v_gene: TRBV3-1/TRBV3-2; j_gene: TRBJ2-1; CDR3aa: CASSQARGSYNEQFF
v_gene: TRBV16; j_gene: TRBJ1-2; CDR3aa: CASSHWGPADYGYTF
v_gene: TRBV1; j_gene: TRBJ1-1; CDR3aa: CTSSQGWTGGAGNTEAFF
v_gene: TRBV10-2; j_gene: TRBJ2-3; CDR3aa: CASSAGTSTDTQYF
v_gene: TRBV7-9; j_gene: TRBJ1-2; CDR3aa: CASSLDVSSGGYTF